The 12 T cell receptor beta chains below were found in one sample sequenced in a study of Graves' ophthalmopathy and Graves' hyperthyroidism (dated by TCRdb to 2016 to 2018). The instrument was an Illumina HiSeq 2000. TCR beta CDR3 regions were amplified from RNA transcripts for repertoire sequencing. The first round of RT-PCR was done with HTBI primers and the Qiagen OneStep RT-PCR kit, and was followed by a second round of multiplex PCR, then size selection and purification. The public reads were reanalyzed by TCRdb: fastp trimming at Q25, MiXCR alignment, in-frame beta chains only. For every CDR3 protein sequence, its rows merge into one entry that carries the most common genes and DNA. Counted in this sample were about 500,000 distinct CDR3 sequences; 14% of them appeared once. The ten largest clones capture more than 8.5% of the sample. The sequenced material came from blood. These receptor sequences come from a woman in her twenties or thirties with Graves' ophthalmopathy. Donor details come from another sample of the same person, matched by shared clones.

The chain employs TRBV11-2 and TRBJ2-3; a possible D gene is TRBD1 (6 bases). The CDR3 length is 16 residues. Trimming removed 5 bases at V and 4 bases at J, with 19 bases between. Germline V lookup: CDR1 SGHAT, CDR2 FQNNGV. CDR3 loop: CASSLLGALAADTQYF. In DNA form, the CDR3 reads TGTGCCAGCAGCCTTTTGGGGGCGCTAGCAGCAGATACGCAGTATTTT.

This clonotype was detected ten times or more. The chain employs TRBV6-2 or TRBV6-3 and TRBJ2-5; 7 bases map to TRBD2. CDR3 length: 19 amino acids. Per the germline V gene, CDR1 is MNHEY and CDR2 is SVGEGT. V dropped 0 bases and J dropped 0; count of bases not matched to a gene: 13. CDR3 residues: CASSYSGLGLAENQETQYF. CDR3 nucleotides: TGTGCCAGCAGTTACTCGGGCCTAGGGCTAGCGGAGAACCAAGAGACCCAGTACTTC.

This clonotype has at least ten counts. In DNA, the CDR3 is TGTGCCAGCTCACCACCTTCTAGCGGCTTAGGGGGAGAGACCCAGTACTTC. Its protein is CASSPPSSGLGGETQYF. This rearrangement joins TRBV18 to TRBJ2-5; D may be TRBD2 (7 bases). The length of the CDR3 is 17 residues. With 0 bases removed from V and 4 bases from J, the gap between germline ends came to 18 bases. Germline V gives CDR1 KGHSH, CDR2 LQKENI.

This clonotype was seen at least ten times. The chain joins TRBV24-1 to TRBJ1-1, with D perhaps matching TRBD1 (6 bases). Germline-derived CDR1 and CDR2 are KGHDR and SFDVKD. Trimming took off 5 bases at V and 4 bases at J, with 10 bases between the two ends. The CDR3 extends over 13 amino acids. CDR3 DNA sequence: TGTGCCACCAGTGGTGGGGGGCGCACTGAAGCTTTCTTT. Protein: CATSGGGRTEAFF.

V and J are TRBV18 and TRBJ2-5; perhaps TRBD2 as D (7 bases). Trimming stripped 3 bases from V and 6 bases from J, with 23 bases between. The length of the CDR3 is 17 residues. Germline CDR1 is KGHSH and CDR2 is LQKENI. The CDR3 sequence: CASSPPWGGLNMKTQYF. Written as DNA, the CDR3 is TGTGCCAGCTCACCCCCGTGGGGGGGCCTGAATATGAAGACCCAGTACTTC. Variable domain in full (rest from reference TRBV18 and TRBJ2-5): NAGVMQNPRHLVRRRGQEARLRCSPMKGHSHVYWYRQLPEEGLKFMVYLQKENIIDESGMPKERFSAEFPKEGPSILRIQQVVRGDSAAYFCASSPPWGGLNMKTQYFGPGTRLLVL.

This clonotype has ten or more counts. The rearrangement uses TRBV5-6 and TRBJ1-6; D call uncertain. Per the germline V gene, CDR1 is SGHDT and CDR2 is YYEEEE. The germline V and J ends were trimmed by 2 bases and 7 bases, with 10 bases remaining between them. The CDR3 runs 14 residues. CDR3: CASSFPGENSPLHF. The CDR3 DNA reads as TGTGCCAGCAGCTTTCCAGGAGAGAATTCACCCCTCCACTTT.

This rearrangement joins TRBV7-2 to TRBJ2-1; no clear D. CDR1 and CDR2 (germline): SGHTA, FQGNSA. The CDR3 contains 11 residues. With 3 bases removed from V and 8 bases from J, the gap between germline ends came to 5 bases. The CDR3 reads CASSFLDEQFF. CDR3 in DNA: TGTGCCAGCAGCTTCCTAGATGAGCAGTTCTTC.

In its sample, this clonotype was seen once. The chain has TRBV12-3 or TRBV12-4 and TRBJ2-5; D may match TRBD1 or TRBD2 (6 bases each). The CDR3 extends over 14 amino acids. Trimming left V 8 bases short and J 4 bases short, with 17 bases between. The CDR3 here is CASANVRGRETQYF. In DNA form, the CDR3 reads TGTGCCAGCGCCAACGTACGGGGGCGAGAGACCCAGTACTTC.

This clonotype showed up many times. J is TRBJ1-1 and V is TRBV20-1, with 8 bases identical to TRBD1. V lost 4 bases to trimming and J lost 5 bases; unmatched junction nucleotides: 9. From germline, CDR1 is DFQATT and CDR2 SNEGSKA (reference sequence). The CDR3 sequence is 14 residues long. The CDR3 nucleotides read TGCAGTGCTAAAATCAGGGGGCCTAGGACTGAAGCTTTCTTT. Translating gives CSAKIRGPRTEAFF.

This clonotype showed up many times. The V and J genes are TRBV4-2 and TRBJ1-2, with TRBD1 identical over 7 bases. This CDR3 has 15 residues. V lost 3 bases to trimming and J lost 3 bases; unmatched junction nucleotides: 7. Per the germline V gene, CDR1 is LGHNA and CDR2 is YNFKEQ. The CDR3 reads CASSQEDREDYGYTF. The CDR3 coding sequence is TGTGCCAGCAGCCAGGAAGACAGGGAAGACTATGGCTACACCTTC.

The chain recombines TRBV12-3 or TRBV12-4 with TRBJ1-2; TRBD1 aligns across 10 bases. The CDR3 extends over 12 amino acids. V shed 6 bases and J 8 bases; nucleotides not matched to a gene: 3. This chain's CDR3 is CASRGTGVGYTF. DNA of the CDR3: TGTGCCAGCAGGGGGACAGGGGTCGGCTACACCTTC.

CDR3 residues: CASSPQGVLQPQHF. CDR3 nucleotides: TGTGCCAGCAGCCCACAGGGGGTCCTTCAGCCCCAGCATTTT. J is TRBJ1-5 and V is TRBV7-6, with 8 bases identical to TRBD1. The V gene's germline CDR1 is SGHVS and CDR2 FNYEAQ. With 5 bases clipped from V and 6 bases from J, the junction kept 6 bases outside the gene matches. CDR3 length: 14 residues.